This T cell receptor beta chain was found in a study of technical replicates of blood from several donors. The germline CDR1 and CDR2 sequences are GTSNPN and SVGIG (reference sequence). This CDR3 contains 14 residues. Between the trimmed V and J ends, which lost 7 bases and 0 bases, there was a span of 13 bases. The data were produced by immunoSEQ multiplex PCR, yet TCRdb's version contains in-frame clones alone and is incomplete. Among about 84,000 clones listed, more than 95% were seen once. Sequenced: T cells isolated from PBMCs. This TCR was sampled from a human donor in good health. The chain is built from TRBV30 and TRBJ1-3, with D possibly being TRBD1 (5 bases). The CDR3 loop reads CASYGAVSGNTIYF. The CDR3 region has the DNA TGTGCCTCCTATGGGGCGGTCTCTGGAAACACCATATATTTT. Based on the CDR3 plus reference TRBV30 and TRBJ1-3, the full variable domain is SQTIHQWPATLVQPVGSPLSLECTVEGTSNPNLYWYRQAAGRGLQLLFYSVGIGQISSEVPQNLSASRPQDRQFILSSKKLLLSDSGFYLCASYGAVSGNTIYFGEGSWLTVV.